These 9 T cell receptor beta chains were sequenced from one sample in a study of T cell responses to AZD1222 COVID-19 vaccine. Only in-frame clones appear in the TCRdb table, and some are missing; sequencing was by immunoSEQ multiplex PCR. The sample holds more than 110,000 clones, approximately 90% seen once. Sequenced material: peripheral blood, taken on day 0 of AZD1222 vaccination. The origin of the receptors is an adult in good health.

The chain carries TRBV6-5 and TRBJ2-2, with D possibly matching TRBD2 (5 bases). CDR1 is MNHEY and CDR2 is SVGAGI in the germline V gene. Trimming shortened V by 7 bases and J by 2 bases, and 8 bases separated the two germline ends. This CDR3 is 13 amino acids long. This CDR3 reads CASKRSNTGELFF. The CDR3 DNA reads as TGTGCCAGCAAGCGGAGTAACACCGGGGAGCTGTTTTTT.

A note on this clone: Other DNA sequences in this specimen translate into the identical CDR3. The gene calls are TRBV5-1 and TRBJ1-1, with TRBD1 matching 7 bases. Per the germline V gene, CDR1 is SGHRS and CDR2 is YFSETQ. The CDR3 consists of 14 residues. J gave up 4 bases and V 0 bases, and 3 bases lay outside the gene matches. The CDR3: CASSLGQGRTEAFF. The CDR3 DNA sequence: TGCGCCAGCAGCTTGGGACAGGGACGCACTGAAGCTTTCTTT. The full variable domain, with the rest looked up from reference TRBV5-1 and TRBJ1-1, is KAGVTQTPRYLIKTRGQQVTLSCSPISGHRSVSWYQQTPGQGLQFLFEYFSETQRNKGNFPGRFSGRQFSNSRSEMNVSTLELGDSALYLCASSLGQGRTEAFFGQGTRLTVV.

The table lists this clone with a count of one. CDR3 bases: TGTGCCAGCAGTTTACCTCCCCGTTATGAGCCCCAGCATTTT. This sequence encodes CASSLPPRYEPQHF. The chain has TRBV27 and TRBJ1-5; D call uncertain. Trimming removed 2 bases at V and 8 bases at J, with 13 bases between. CDR1 and CDR2 (germline): MNHEY, SMNVEV (reference sequence). This CDR3 has 14 residues.

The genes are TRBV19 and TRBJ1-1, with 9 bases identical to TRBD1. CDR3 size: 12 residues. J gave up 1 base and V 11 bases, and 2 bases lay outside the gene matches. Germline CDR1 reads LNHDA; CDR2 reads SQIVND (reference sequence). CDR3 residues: CAGQGRNTEAFF. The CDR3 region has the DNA TGTGCCGGACAGGGGAGGAACACTGAAGCTTTCTTT.

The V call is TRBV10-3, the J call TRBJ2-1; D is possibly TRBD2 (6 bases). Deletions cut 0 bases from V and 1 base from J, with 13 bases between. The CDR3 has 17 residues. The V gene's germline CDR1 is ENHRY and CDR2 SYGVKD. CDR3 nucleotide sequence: TGTGCCATCAGTGAGTCTGGGACTGCCACATCCTACAATGAGCAGTTCTTC. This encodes CAISESGTATSYNEQFF.

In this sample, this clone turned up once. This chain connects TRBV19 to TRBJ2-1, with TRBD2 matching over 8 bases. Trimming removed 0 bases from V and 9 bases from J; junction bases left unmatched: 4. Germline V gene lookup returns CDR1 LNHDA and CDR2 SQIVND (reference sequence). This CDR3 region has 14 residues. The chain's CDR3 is CASSIDPAGGEQFF. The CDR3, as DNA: TGTGCCAGTAGTATAGATCCGGCGGGGGGTGAGCAGTTCTTC. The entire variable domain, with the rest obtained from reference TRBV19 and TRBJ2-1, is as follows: DGGITQSPKYLFRKEGQNVTLSCEQNLNHDAMYWYRQDPGQGLRLIYYSQIVNDFQKGDIAEGYSVSREKKESFPLTVTSAQKNPTAFYLCASSIDPAGGEQFFGPGTRLTVL.

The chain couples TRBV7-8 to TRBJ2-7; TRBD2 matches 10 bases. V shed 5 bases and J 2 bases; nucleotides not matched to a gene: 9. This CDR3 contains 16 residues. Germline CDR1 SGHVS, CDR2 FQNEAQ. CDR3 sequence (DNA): TGTGCCAGCAGCCCGTCGGGACTAGCGATGACCTACGAGCAGTACTTC. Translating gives CASSPSGLAMTYEQYF.

CDR3 sequence reads: CAISDWDSYEQYF. Written as DNA, the CDR3 is TGTGCCATCAGTGATTGGGATTCCTACGAGCAGTACTTC. The chain joins TRBV10-3 to TRBJ2-7; D unresolved. V dropped 3 bases and J dropped 1 base, with 7 bases sitting between them. The CDR3 is 13 amino acids. The germline V gene encodes CDR1 ENHRY and CDR2 SYGVKD.

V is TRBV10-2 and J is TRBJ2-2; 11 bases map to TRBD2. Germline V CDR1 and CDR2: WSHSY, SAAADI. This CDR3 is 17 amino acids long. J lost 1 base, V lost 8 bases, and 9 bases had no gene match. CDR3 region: CASGSLGLAGNTGELFF. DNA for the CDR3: TGCGCCAGCGGGTCCCTCGGACTAGCGGGGAACACCGGGGAGCTGTTTTTT.